These T cell receptor beta chains were read from a single sample in a study of T cells in tuberculosis. The repertoire was sequenced with immunoSEQ multiplex PCR; TCRdb's copy has only in-frame clones and lacks some. The table has under 40,000 clones, roughly 94% seen once. The sequenced sample was PBMCs. These receptors were obtained from a donor aged 10 to 29 with latent tuberculosis or without tuberculosis infection. Both conserved end residues are part of each CDR3. The D gene is left open where the match is weak. Size values are once, few and many counts, or a class for expanded clones, and some rows have none.

d_call	v_call	clone_size	j_call	cdr3_nt	cdr3_aa
TRBD2	TRBV11-2	.	TRBJ2-7	TGTGCCAGCAGACCCGGACTAGCGGGAGGACGCCCCTACGAGCAGTACTTC	CASRPGLAGGRPYEQYF
.	TRBV7-9	.	TRBJ2-7	TGTGCCAGCAGCCCCCTTAATACCTACGAGCAGTACTTC	CASSPLNTYEQYF
.	TRBV27	.	TRBJ1-1	TGTGCCAGCAGTTTAGTTTGGGGGGAGGACACTGAAGCTTTCTTT	CASSLVWGEDTEAFF
.	TRBV28	.	TRBJ1-2	TGTGCCAGCAGCTCTCCCGGGGGGTATGGCTATGGCTACACCTTC	CASSSPGGYGYGYTF
.	TRBV6-1	.	TRBJ2-5	TGTGCCAGCAGTGTTCCCCCCGCGGCAGGGTACAAAGAGACCCAGTACTTC	CASSVPPAAGYKETQYF
TRBD1	TRBV19	.	TRBJ2-7	TGTGCCAGTAGCAGCAGGACAGGGGGTGCCTACGAGCAGTACTTC	CASSSRTGGAYEQYF
TRBD1	TRBV25-1	once	TRBJ2-3	TGTGCCAGCAGTGAATCGGGGACAGGGAACGCAGATACGCAGTATTTT	CASSESGTGNADTQYF
.	TRBV29-1	.	TRBJ2-1	TGCAGCGCTTATCAGGGATACAATGAGCAGTTCTTC	CSAYQGYNEQFF
.	TRBV19	.	TRBJ2-7	TGTGCCAGTAGTATAGAACAGTCCTACGAGCAGTACTTC	CASSIEQSYEQYF
.	TRBV5-4	.	TRBJ1-1	TGTGCCAGCAGCTTCCGCGACACTGAAGCTTTCTTT	CASSFRDTEAFF
.	TRBV2	.	TRBJ2-7	TGTGCCAGCTTGGGGGGTTACTACGAGCAGTACTTC	CASLGGYYEQYF
.	TRBV11-2	.	TRBJ1-1	TGTGCCAGCAGCCCAGGGGACCGTACCAGGGCTTTCTTT	CASSPGDRTRAFF
TRBD2	TRBV4-3	.	TRBJ2-1	TGCGCCAGCAGCCATCGTCGGGGGGATGAGCAGTTCTTC	CASSHRRGDEQFF
TRBD2	TRBV27	.	TRBJ2-2	TGTGCCAGCAGTTTAGCGGGAGGGTTTAACACCGGGGAGCTGTTTTTT	CASSLAGGFNTGELFF
.	TRBV29-1	.	TRBJ2-3	TGCAGCGTTGAAGGGGAGGCCGGGCCAGATACGCAGTATTTT	CSVEGEAGPDTQYF
TRBD1	TRBV27	once	TRBJ1-2	TGTGCCAGCAGTTCCCTAGGGACAGGGGAATATGGCTACACCTTC	CASSSLGTGEYGYTF
.	TRBV6-6	.	TRBJ2-2	TGTGCCAGCAGTTTAGTGGCAGGGTCCGGGGAGCTGTTTTTT	CASSLVAGSGELFF
.	TRBV2	.	TRBJ2-1	TGTGCCAGCAGTGAGCTGAGCTCCTACAATGAGCAGTTCTTC	CASSELSSYNEQFF
TRBD1	TRBV11-2	.	TRBJ2-5	TGTGCCAGCAGCTTTAGGGGCACAGGGGGACAAGAGACCCAGTACTTC	CASSFRGTGGQETQYF
.	TRBV27	.	TRBJ2-1	TGTGCCAGCAGTTACGACGGGTCCTACAATGAGCAGTTCTTC	CASSYDGSYNEQFF
TRBD2	TRBV28	once	TRBJ2-1	TGTGCCAGCAGCCCTAGCGGGAGGGCCTACAATGAGCAGTTCTTC	CASSPSGRAYNEQFF
TRBD1	TRBV5-6	.	TRBJ2-2	TGTGCCAGCAGCCACCCGGGACAGGGGACCACCGGGGAGCTGTTTTTT	CASSHPGQGTTGELFF
.	TRBV27	.	TRBJ2-2	TGTGCCAGCTCCCTGGCCGGGACTTATGGCGGGGAGCTGTTTTTT	CASSLAGTYGGELFF
.	TRBV5-1	.	TRBJ1-2	TGCGCCAGCAGCCCAGATGGGAGAGTCTATGGCTACACCTTC	CASSPDGRVYGYTF
TRBD1	TRBV10-3	.	TRBJ1-2	TGTGCCATCAGTGAGTTCGACAGGGTGAAGGGGGGCTACACCTTC	CAISEFDRVKGGYTF
.	TRBV30	.	TRBJ2-1	TGTGCCTGGAGCCCACGGGAGCATGAGCAGTTCTTC	CAWSPREHEQFF
.	TRBV11-1	once	TRBJ2-1	TGTGCCAGCAGTCCCGACATCTCCTACAATGAGCAGTTCTTC	CASSPDISYNEQFF